The 15 T cell receptor beta chains listed next were all sequenced from one sample in a study of blood T cell repertoires in COVID-19. The assay was immunoSEQ multiplex PCR, and TCRdb's table has in-frame clones only and misses some. This sample carries some 260,000 clones, 70% to 90% of them seen once, and the ten largest clones take about 1%. Sequences were obtained from peripheral blood. The source of these receptors is a woman in her thirties or forties who had recovered from COVID-19.

Notes on this clone: One junction end does not reproduce the germline sequence, and a read error may be involved. This chain links TRBV3-1 (or the pseudogene TRBV3-2) with TRBJ1-2, with a possible D match to TRBD1 (5 bases). The V gene's germline CDR1 is LGHDT and CDR2 YNNKEL (reference sequence). The CDR3 length is 14 residues. CDR3 DNA: TGTGCCAGCACCCAAGCCGCAGGGCCAAGGGGTACCGCCTTC. Translating it yields CASTQAAGPRGTAF.

Only one count was recorded for this clone. V usage is TRBV24-1 and J usage is TRBJ2-7; a possible D gene is TRBD1 (5 bases). This CDR3 comprises 13 residues. The V end was cut by 10 bases, the J end by 2 bases, with 14 bases between. The germline V gene has CDR1 KGHDR and CDR2 SFDVKD. The CDR3 DNA is TGTGCCACGGTCCCTGACAGCCCCTACGAGCAGTACGTC. Its translation is CATVPDSPYEQYV.

The chain couples TRBV5-4 to TRBJ2-1; 11 nucleotides align to TRBD2. The germline CDR1 and CDR2 sequences are SGHNT and YYREEE (reference sequence). This CDR3 is built from 16 residues. J lost 7 bases, V lost 4 bases, and 10 bases had no gene match. CDR3 in amino acids: CASSPMTSGMGNEQFF. The CDR3 DNA is TGTGCCAGCAGCCCGATGACTAGCGGGATGGGGAATGAGCAGTTCTTC.

V gene TRBV7-3 combines with J gene TRBJ1-1; 9 bases map to TRBD1. The CDR3 runs to 14 residues. CDR1 and CDR2 from the germline V gene are SGHTA and FQGTGA. Trimming took 5 bases from V and 6 from J; bases not matched to a gene: 7. The CDR3 region is CASSPGTGSPEAFF. In DNA form, the CDR3 reads TGTGCCAGCAGCCCCGGGACAGGGTCTCCTGAAGCTTTCTTT.

There are a few counts of this clone. The chain has TRBV5-1 and TRBJ2-7, with 8 bases fitting TRBD1. There are 15 residues in the CDR3. Germline V CDR1 and CDR2: SGHRS, YFSETQ. V lost 4 bases to trimming and J lost 4 bases; unmatched junction nucleotides: 10. CDR3 in amino acids: CASSPRQGAGYEQYF. The CDR3 DNA follows: TGCGCCAGCAGCCCACGGCAGGGGGCCGGTTACGAGCAGTACTTC.

This chain uses TRBV30 with TRBJ2-1, with D tentatively TRBD2 (6 bases). Trimming removed 2 bases at V and 4 bases at J, with 12 bases between. Germline V gene sequence: CDR1 GTSNPN, CDR2 SVGIG (reference sequence). The CDR3 spans 14 residues. CDR3 nucleotide sequence: TGTGCCTGGAGTTATGCGGGACGGTACAATGAGCAGTTCTTC. It is translated as CAWSYAGRYNEQFF.

This chain joins TRBV6-2 or TRBV6-3 and TRBJ1-2; 11 bases map to TRBD1. Per germline, CDR1 MNHEY and CDR2 SVGEGT. CDR3 length: 16 amino acids. Germline trimming cut 0 bases from V and 5 bases from J; bases unmatched to any gene: 5. The CDR3 region is CASSYSRTGGAYGYTF. For the CDR3, the DNA is TGTGCCAGCAGTTACTCGCGGACAGGGGGCGCTTATGGCTACACCTTC.

J is TRBJ1-1 and V is TRBV9; D gene uncertain. CDR3 length: 15 amino acids. V shed 3 bases and J shed 0 bases, with 12 bases lying between them. The germline gives CDR1 SGDLS, CDR2 YYNGEE. CDR3: CASSGWESMNTEAFF. In DNA, the CDR3 is TGTGCCAGCAGCGGTTGGGAGTCCATGAACACTGAAGCTTTCTTT.

In nucleotides, the CDR3 is TGTGCCAGCAGCACCAGGGACAGGCCCTCCTACAATGAGCAGTTCTTC. It translates to CASSTRDRPSYNEQFF. The chain couples TRBV7-2 to TRBJ2-1, with TRBD1 identical over 8 bases. After removal of 5 bases from V and 0 bases from J, the junction contained 6 bases not matched to a gene. The CDR3 consists of 16 residues. Germline V gene lookup returns CDR1 SGHTA and CDR2 FQGNSA.

The J gene is TRBJ2-7, the V gene TRBV27; D may be TRBD1 (5 bases). Germline CDR1 is MNHEY and CDR2 is SMNVEV (reference sequence). The length of the CDR3 is 14 residues. V dropped 0 bases and J dropped 6 bases, with 12 bases sitting between them. This CDR3 reads CASSLSPDSGEQYF. CDR3 DNA: TGTGCCAGCAGTTTATCGCCCGACAGTGGCGAGCAGTACTTC.

The V call is TRBV12-3 or TRBV12-4, the J call TRBJ1-2, with D uncertain. Trimming took off 6 bases at V and 8 bases at J, with 16 bases between the two ends. The CDR3 length is 13 residues. This CDR3 reads CASSRDPPSGYTF. As DNA, the CDR3 is TGTGCCAGCAGCCGCGATCCCCCCTCGGGCTACACCTTC.

This chain joins TRBV18 and TRBJ1-3, with 10 bases aligning to TRBD1. The CDR3 is 16 amino acids. Germline trimming cut 3 bases from V and 0 bases from J; bases unmatched to any gene: 2. Germline assignment: CDR1 KGHSH and CDR2 LQKENI. The CDR3 nucleotides read TGTGCCAGCTCACCGACAGGGGGCCTCTCTGGAAACACCATATATTTT. Translated, it gives CASSPTGGLSGNTIYF.

The chain recombines TRBV28 with TRBJ1-1; no definite D call. The CDR3 loop spans 13 amino acids. The germline gives CDR1 MDHEN, CDR2 SYDVKM. V was pared by 7 bases and J by 4 bases, with 13 bases between. In nucleotides, the CDR3 is TGTGCCAGCATGGGCACTCTATTCACTGAAGCTTTCTTT. Residues: CASMGTLFTEAFF.

This clone showed up just a few times. The chain employs TRBV19 and TRBJ1-5; D possibly corresponds to TRBD1 (6 bases). Trimming took off 3 bases at V and 7 bases at J, with 13 bases between the two ends. Germline CDR1 reads LNHDA; CDR2 reads SQIVND (reference sequence). This CDR3 contains 14 residues. The chain's CDR3 is CASSMRGAWQPQHF. DNA of the CDR3: TGTGCCAGTAGTATGCGGGGGGCCTGGCAGCCCCAGCATTTT.

The chain has TRBV19 and TRBJ2-1; possibly TRBD2 for D (6 bases). The V end was cut by 5 bases, the J end by 1 base, with 12 bases between. Germline V lookup: CDR1 LNHDA, CDR2 SQIVND (reference sequence). The CDR3 is 15 amino acids. CDR3 bases: TGTGCCAGTAGTTCGACGGCGGGATCCTACAATGAGCAGTTCTTC. Translation gives CASSSTAGSYNEQFF.